The clone carrying this TCR beta chain was found a few times. Its antigen remains unidentified. The V gene's germline CDR1 is GTSNPN and CDR2 SVGIG (reference sequence). CDR3 length: 13 residues. The trim removed 6 bases at V and 0 bases at J, leaving 4 bases unmatched. Study conclusions and caveats: Tumor-infiltrating Treg TCR alpha and beta sequences overlapped most with tumor naive CD4+ T cells, then blood naive. In terms of TCR gene usage, tumor memory CD4+ T cells clustered together with blood and lymph node memory CD4+ cells, as well as with lymph node naive CD4+ cells.

Semi-nested PCR with Nested Universal Primer A followed constant-region reverse priming of full-length variable regions. TCRdb reprocessed the 5' RACE reads via MiXCR and lists one record per CDR3 protein. The sample records fewer than 25,000 distinct CDR3 sequences, more than 25% being singletons. The sequenced sample consisted of tumor-infiltrating naive CD4+ T cells sorted from the breast tumor. Indicated subset: naive CD4+ T cells, CD4+CD45RA+CD25-. This chain connects TRBV30 to TRBJ1-1, with TRBD1 identical over 7 bases. The TCR comes from a female donor with breast cancer. DNA for the CDR3: TGTGCCTGCCCGGGACAGATGAACACTGAAGCTTTCTTT. Translated: CACPGQMNTEAFF.